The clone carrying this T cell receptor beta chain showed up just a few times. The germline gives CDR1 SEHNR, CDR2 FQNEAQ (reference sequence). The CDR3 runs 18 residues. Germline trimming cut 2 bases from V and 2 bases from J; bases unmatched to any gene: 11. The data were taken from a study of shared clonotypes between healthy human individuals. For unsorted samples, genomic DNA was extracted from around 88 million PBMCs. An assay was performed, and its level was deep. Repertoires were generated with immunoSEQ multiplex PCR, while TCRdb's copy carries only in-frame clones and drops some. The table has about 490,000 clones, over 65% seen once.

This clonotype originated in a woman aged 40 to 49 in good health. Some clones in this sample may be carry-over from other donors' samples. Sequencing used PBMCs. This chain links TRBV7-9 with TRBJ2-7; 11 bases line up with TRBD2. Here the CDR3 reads CASSLFSGRAWDPYEQYF. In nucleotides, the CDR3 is TGTGCCAGCAGCTTATTTAGCGGGAGGGCCTGGGACCCCTACGAGCAGTACTTC.